This TCR beta chain was identified in a study of shared clonotypes between healthy human individuals. CD45RA+ naive and CD45RA-negative memory subsets were separated from CD4+ cells. The assay was carried out at the deep level. Sequencing was performed with immunoSEQ multiplex PCR; in TCRdb, only in-frame clones are kept and a portion is missing. The data contain 2 million to 3 million clones, approximately 93% of them singletons. This clone was picked up one time. The antigen remains undetermined. The germline V and J ends were trimmed by 5 bases and 13 bases, with 14 bases remaining between them. The CDR3 length is 12 residues. Germline CDR1 LNHDA, CDR2 SQIVND (reference sequence). The study, taken as a whole, reports: Sampling included only blood; tissue repertoires likely differ. In general, naive subsets displayed greater estimated richness than memory subsets did.

The rearrangement uses TRBV19 and TRBJ1-4; a weak D match, TRBD1 (6 bases). Sequencing was carried out using naive CD4+ T cells from PBMCs. Subset given: CD45RA+ positively selected. The TCR was taken from a man younger than 30 in good health. Some clones in this sample may be carry-over from other donors' samples. Written as DNA, the CDR3 is TGTGCCAGTAGTCTCCCCGGCAGGGGACTGTTTTTT. Translation gives CASSLPGRGLFF.